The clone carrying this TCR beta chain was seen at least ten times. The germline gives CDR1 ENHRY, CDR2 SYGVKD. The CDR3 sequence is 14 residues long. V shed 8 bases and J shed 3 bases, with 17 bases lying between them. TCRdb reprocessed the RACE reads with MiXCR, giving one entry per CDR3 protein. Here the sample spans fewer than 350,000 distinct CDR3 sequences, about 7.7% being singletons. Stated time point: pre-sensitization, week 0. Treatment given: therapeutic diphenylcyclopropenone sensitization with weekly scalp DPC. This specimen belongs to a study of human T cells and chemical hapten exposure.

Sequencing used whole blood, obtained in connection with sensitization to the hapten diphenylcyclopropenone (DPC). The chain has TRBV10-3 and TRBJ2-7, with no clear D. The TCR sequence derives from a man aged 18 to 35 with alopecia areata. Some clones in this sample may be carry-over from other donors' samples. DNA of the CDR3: TGTGCCATCGCAAGCCTGAATAACAACTACGAGCAGTACTTC. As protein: CAIASLNNNYEQYF.